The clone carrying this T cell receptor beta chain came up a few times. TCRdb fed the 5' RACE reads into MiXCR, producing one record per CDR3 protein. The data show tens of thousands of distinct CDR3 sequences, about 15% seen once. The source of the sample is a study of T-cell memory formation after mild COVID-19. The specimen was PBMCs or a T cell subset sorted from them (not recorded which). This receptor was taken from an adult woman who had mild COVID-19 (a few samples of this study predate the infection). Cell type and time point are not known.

The chain's CDR3 is CASSQETSGYEQYF. Here the CDR3 DNA reads TGTGCCAGCAGCCAAGAGACTAGCGGATACGAGCAGTACTTC. The rearrangement uses TRBV4-2 and TRBJ2-7; 9 nucleotides line up with TRBD2. CDR3 length: 14 amino acids. Germline lookup yields CDR1 LGHNA and CDR2 YNFKEQ. The junction had 1 base not matched to a gene; V was cut back by 0 bases and J by 4 bases.